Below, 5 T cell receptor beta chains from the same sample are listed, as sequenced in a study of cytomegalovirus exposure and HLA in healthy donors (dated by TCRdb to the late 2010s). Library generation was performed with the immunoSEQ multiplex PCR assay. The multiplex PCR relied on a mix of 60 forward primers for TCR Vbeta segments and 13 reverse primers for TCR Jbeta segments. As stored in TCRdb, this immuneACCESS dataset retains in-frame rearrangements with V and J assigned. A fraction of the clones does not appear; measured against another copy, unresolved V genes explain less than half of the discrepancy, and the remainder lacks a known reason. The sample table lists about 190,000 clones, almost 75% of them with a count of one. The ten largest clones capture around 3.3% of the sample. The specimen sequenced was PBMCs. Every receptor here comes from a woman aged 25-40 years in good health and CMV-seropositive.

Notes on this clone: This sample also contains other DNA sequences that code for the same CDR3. CDR3 DNA: TGTGCCAGCAGTGACCCGGTACTCGGAAGCACTAGCTCCTACGAGCAGTACTTC. This sequence encodes CASSDPVLGSTSSYEQYF. The rearrangement links TRBV6-4 to TRBJ2-7; D might be TRBD2 (5 bases). CDR1 and CDR2 from the germline V gene are MRHNA and SNTAGT. Trimming shortened V by 2 bases and J by 0 bases, and 20 bases separated the two germline ends. The CDR3 loop spans 18 amino acids.

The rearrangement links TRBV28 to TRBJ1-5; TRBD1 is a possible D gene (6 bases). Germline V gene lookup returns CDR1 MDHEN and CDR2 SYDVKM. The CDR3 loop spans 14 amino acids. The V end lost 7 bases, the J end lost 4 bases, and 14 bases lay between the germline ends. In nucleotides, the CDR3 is TGTGCCAGCAAGGAAGGCCAGGGGAATCAGCCCCAGCATTTT. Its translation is CASKEGQGNQPQHF.

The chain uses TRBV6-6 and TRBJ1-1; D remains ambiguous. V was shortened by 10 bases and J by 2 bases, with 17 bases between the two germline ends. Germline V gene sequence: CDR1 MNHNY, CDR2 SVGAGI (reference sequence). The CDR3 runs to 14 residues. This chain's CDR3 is CATFAAPSNTEAFF. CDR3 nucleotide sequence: TGTGCCACTTTCGCGGCCCCCTCCAACACTGAAGCTTTCTTT.

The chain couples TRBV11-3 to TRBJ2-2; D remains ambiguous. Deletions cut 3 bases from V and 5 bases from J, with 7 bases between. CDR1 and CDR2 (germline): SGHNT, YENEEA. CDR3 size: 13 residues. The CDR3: CASSLRSTGELFF. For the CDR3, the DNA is TGTGCCAGCAGCTTGCGGTCTACCGGGGAGCTGTTTTTT.

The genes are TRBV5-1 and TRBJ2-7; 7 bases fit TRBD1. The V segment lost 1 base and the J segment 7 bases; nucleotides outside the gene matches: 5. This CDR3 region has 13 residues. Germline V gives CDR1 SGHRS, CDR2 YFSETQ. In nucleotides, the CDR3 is TGCGCCAGCAGCTTGCGCAGGGGGTATGAGCAGTACTTC. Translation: CASSLRRGYEQYF.